A selection of T cell receptor beta chains follows, all from one sample in a study of cytomegalovirus exposure and HLA in healthy donors. Clones were sequenced by immunoSEQ multiplex PCR, and TCRdb holds only the in-frame ones, with some missing. The sample lists 150,000 to 200,000 clones; just over 75% were seen once. Sample: PBMCs. The receptors come from a woman under 40 in good health and CMV-seropositive. The conserved cysteine and the conserved F or W are not part of the CDR3 here. Fields, in order: V gene, CDR3 protein.

V gene: TRBV7-2
CDR3 protein: ASSLPGNYGYT

V gene: TRBV11-2
CDR3 protein: ASSLGGSRYEQY

V gene: TRBV30
CDR3 protein: AWTREATEAF

V gene: TRBV7-9
CDR3 protein: ASSTSGGGGRGNTIY

V gene: TRBV30
CDR3 protein: AWSPLMMGADTEAF

V gene: TRBV2
CDR3 protein: ASSQEGNTEAF

V gene: TRBV25-1
CDR3 protein: ASSEGRGLNTEAF

V gene: TRBV11-1
CDR3 protein: ASGFSQTGARYQETQY

V gene: TRBV27
CDR3 protein: ASSLWQGNTIY

V gene: TRBV11-3
CDR3 protein: ASSLQQGTGNTIY

V gene: TRBV27
CDR3 protein: ASSLSTTGGYGYT